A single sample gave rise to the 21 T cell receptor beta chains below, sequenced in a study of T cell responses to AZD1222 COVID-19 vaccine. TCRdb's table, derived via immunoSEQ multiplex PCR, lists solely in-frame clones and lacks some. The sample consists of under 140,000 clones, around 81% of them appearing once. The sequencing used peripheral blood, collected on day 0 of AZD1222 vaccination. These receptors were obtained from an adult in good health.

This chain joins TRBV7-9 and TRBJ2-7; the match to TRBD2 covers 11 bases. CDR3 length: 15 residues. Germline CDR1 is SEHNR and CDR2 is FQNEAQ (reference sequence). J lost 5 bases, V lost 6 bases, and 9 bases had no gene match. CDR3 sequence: CASSSRLAGSHEQYF. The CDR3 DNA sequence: TGTGCCAGCAGTTCACGACTAGCGGGATCCCACGAGCAGTACTTC.

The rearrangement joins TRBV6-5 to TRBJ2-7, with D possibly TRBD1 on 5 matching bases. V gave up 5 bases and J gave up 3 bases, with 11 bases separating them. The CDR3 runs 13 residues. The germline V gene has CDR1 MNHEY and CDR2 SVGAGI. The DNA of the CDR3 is TGTGCCAGCAGTCTCAGGGTCTTCTACGAGCAGTACTTC. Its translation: CASSLRVFYEQYF.

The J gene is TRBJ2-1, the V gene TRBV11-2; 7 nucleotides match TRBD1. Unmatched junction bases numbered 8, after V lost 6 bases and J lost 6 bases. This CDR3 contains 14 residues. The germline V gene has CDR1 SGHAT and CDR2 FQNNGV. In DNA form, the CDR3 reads TGTGCCAGCAGAGGGGGCAGGGGGTTCAATGAGCAGTTCTTC. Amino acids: CASRGGRGFNEQFF.

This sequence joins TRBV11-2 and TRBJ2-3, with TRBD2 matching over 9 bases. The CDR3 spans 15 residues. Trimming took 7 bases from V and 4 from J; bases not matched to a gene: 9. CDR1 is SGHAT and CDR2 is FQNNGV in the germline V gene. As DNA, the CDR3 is TGTGCCAGCATCGATTACCAGCGGGGGGCAGATACGCAGTATTTT. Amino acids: CASIDYQRGADTQYF.

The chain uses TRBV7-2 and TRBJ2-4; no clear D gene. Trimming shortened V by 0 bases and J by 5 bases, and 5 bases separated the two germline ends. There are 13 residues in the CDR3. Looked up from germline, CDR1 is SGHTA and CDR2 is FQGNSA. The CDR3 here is CASSLAVENIQYF. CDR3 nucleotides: TGTGCCAGCAGCTTAGCAGTCGAAAACATTCAGTACTTC.

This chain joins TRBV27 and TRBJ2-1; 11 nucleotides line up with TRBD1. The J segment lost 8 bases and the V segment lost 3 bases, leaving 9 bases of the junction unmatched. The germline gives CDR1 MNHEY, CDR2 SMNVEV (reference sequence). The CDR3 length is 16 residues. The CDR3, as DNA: TGTGCCAGCAGTTTGCTTCCGGGACAGGGGGGCCATGAGCAGTTCTTC. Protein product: CASSLLPGQGGHEQFF.

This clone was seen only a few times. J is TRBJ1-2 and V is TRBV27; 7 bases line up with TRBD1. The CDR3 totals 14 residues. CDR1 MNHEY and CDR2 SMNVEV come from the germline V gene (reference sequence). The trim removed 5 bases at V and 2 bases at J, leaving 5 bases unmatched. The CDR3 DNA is TGTGCCAGCAGTCCCACACAGGGGAACTATGGCTACACCTTC. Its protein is CASSPTQGNYGYTF.

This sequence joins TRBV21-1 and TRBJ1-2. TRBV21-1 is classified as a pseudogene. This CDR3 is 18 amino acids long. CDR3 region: CASSKVGESAAIRDGYTF. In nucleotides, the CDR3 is TGTGCCAGCAGCAAAGTGGGGGAGTCGGCGGCAATTCGAGACGGCTACACCTTC.

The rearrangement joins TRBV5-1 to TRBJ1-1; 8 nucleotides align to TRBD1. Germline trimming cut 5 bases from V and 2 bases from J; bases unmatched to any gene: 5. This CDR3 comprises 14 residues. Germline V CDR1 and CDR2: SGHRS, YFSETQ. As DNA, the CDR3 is TGCGCCAGCAGTCGACAGGGGCTTAACACTGAAGCTTTCTTT. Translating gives CASSRQGLNTEAFF.

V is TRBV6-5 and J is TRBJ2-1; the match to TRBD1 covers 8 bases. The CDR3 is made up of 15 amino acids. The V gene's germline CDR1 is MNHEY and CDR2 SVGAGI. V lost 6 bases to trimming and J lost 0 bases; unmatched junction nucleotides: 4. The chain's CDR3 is CASRGDRSSYNEQFF. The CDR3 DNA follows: TGTGCCAGCAGGGGGGACAGGAGCTCCTACAATGAGCAGTTCTTC.

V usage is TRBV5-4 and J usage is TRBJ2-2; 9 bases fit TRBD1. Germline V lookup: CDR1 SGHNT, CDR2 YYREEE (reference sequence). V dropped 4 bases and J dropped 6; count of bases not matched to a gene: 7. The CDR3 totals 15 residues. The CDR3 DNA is TGTGCCAGCAGCGGTACAGGGGGCAGGCCCGGGGAGCTGTTTTTT. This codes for CASSGTGGRPGELFF.

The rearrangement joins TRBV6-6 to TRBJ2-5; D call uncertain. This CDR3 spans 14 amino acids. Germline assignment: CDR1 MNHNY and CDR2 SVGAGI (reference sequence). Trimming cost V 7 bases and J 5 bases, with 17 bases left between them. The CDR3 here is CASMTSNSQETQYF. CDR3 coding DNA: TGTGCCAGCATGACGTCGAACAGCCAGGAGACCCAGTACTTC.

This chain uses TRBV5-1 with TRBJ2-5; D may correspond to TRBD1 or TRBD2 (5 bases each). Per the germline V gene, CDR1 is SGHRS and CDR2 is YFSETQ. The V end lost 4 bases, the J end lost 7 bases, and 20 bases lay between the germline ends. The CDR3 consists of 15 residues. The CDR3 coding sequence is TGCGCCAGCAGCCGGGACCACCAACCAATAGGGACCCAGTACTTC. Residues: CASSRDHQPIGTQYF.

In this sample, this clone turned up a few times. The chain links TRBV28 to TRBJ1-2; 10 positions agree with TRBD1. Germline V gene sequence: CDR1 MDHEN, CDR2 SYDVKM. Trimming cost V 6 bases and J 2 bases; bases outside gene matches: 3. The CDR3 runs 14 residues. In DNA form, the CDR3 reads TGTGCCAGCAGGGGGACAGGGGCCAACTATGGCTACACCTTC. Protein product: CASRGTGANYGYTF.

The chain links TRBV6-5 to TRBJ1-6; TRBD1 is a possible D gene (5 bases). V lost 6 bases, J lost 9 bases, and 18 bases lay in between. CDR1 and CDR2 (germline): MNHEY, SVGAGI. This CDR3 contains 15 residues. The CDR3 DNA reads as TGTGCCAGCAGAGAGGGACGGAGGCCCCCTTCACCCCTCCACTTT. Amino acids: CASREGRRPPSPLHF.

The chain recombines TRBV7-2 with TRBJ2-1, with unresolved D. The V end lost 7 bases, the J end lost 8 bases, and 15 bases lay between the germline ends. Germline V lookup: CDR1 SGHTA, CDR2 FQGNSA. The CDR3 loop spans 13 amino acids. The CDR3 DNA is TGTGCCAGCAACTCTCTAGGATTCTATGAGCAGTTCTTC. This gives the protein CASNSLGFYEQFF.

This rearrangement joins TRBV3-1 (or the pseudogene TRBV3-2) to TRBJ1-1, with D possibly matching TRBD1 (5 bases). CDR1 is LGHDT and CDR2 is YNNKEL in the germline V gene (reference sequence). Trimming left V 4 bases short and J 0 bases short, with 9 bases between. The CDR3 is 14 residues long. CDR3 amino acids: CASSPSGMNTEAFF. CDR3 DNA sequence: TGTGCCAGCAGCCCGTCAGGGATGAACACTGAAGCTTTCTTT.

The CDR3 sequence: CASSQAGRTSTDTQYF. DNA of the CDR3: TGCGCCAGCAGCCAAGCAGGGCGAACTAGCACAGATACGCAGTATTTT. The chain carries TRBV4-1 and TRBJ2-3; tentative D call: TRBD1 (5 bases). V was trimmed by 1 base and J by 0 bases, leaving 11 bases between them. The CDR3 consists of 16 residues. CDR1 MGHRA and CDR2 YSYEKL come from the germline V gene.

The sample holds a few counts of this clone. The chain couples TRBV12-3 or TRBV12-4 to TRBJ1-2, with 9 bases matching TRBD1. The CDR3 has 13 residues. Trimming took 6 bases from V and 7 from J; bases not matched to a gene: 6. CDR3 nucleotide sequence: TGTGCCAGCAGACTTTCGACAGGGGGTGGCTACACCTTC. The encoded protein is CASRLSTGGGYTF.

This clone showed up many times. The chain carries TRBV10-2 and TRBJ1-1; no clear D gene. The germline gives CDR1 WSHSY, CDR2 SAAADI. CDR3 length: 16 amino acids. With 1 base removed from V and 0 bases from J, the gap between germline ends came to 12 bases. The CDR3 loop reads CASSELTRKMNTEAFF. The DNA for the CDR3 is TGCGCCAGCAGTGAGTTGACGAGGAAAATGAACACTGAAGCTTTCTTT.

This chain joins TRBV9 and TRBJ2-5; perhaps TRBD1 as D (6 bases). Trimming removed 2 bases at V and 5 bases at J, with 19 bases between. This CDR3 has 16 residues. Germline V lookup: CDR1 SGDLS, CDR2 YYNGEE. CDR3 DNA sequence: TGTGCCAGCAGCGTGGGGACACGAGGGACATTGGAGACCCAGTACTTC. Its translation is CASSVGTRGTLETQYF.